The clone carrying this T cell receptor beta chain was observed once. Antigen specificity is unknown. The table came from immunoSEQ multiplex PCR; TCRdb's copy has only in-frame clones and leaves some out. The profile shows over 11,000 clones, more than 75% of them singletons. These data belong to a study of PD-1 blockade in mismatch repair-deficient tumors. The V segment lost 4 bases and the J segment 3 bases; nucleotides outside the gene matches: 6. The V gene's germline CDR1 is LNHDA and CDR2 SQIVND (reference sequence). This CDR3 region has 15 residues. Sample time point: identical roughly 10-day culture without peptide (control). TCR sequencing covered a few patients who responded to pembrolizumab. An approximately nine-day in vitro culture was run per each of about seven reactive peptides.

The genes are TRBV19 and TRBJ2-7, with TRBD2 matching 10 bases. The origin of this receptor is an adult with mismatch repair-deficient cancer. Here the sequenced sample was cells cultured in vitro, taken from a patient treated with pembrolizumab. The CDR3 sequence is CASSKLAGSIYEQYF. The CDR3 region has the DNA TGTGCCAGTAGTAAACTAGCGGGGTCCATCTACGAGCAGTACTTC.